This record looks at one T cell receptor (beta chain) sequence and its context. V was clipped by 2 bases and J by 9 bases; unmatched bases: 12. Germline CDR1 and CDR2: SGHTA and FQGTGA. This CDR3 region has 16 residues. The data originate from a study of cytomegalovirus exposure and HLA in healthy donors. PCR involved 60 Vbeta and 13 Jbeta primers. The table came from immunoSEQ multiplex PCR; TCRdb's copy has only in-frame clones and leaves some out. The table has around 150,000 clones, roughly four fifths seen once. This sequence was found in a man over 45 in good health and CMV-seropositive. The sample comprised PBMCs. V gene TRBV7-3 combines with J gene TRBJ2-1; TRBD2 matches 8 bases. The CDR3 DNA reads TGTGCCAGCAGCTTACACGGAACCGGGGGGGCCGGTGAGCAGTTCTTC. The encoded protein is CASSLHGTGGAGEQFF.